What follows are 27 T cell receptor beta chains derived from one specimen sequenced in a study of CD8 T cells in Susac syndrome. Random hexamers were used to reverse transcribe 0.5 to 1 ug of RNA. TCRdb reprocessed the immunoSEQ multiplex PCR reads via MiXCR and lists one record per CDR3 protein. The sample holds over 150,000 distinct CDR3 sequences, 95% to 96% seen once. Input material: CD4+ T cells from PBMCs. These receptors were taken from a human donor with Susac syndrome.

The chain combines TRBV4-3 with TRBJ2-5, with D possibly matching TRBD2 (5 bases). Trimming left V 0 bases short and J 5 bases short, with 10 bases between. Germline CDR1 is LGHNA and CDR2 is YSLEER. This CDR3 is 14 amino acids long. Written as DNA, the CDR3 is TGCGCCAGCAGCCAAGATCCACTAGGGGAGACCCAGTACTTC. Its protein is CASSQDPLGETQYF.

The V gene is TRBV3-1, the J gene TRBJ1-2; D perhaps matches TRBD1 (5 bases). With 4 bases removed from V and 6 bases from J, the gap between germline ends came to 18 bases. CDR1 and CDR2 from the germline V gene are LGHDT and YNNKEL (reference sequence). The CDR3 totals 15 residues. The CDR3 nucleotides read TGTGCCAGCAGCCCGCAAAGTCGGACATCGGATGGCTACACCTTC. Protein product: CASSPQSRTSDGYTF.

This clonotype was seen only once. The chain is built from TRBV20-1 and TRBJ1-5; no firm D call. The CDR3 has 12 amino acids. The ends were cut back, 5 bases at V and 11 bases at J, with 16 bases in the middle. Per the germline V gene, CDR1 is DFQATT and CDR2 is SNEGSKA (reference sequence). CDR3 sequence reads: CSAEGGFSSQHF. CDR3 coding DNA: TGCAGTGCTGAGGGAGGGTTTTCGTCCCAGCATTTT.

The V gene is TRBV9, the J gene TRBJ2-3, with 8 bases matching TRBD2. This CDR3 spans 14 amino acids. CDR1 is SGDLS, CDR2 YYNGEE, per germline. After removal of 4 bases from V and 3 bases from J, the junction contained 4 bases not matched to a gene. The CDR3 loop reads CASSWRGVTDTQYF. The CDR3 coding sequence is TGTGCCAGCAGCTGGCGGGGGGTAACAGATACGCAGTATTTT.

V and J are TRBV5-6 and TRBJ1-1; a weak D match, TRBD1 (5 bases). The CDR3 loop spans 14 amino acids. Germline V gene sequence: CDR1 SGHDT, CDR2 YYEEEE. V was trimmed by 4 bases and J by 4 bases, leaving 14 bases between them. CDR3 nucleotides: TGTGCCAGCAGCACCCAGGGAGAAAGCACTGAAGCTTTCTTT. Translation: CASSTQGESTEAFF.

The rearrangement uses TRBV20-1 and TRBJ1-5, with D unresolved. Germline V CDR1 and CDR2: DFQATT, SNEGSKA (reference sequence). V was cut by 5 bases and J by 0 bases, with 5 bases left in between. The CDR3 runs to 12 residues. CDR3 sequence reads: CSAGSSNQPQHF. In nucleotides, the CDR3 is TGCAGTGCTGGCAGTAGCAATCAGCCCCAGCATTTT.

CDR3 in amino acids: CAWAHRTYGYTF. In DNA, the CDR3 is TGTGCCTGGGCACATCGTACCTATGGCTACACCTTC. The chain couples TRBV30 to TRBJ1-2; D is undetermined. The germline V and J ends were trimmed by 5 bases and 4 bases, with 11 bases remaining between them. Germline V gives CDR1 GTSNPN, CDR2 SVGIG (reference sequence). This CDR3 spans 12 amino acids.

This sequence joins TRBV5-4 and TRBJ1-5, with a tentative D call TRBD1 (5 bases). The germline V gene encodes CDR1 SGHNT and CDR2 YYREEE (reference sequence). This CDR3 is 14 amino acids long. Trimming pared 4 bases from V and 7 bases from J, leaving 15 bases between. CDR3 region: CASSLDGGWQPQHF. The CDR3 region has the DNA TGTGCCAGCAGCCTGGACGGGGGGTGGCAGCCCCAGCATTTT.

CDR3 sequence: CASSTGLAGGLDEQFF. For the CDR3, the DNA is TGTGCCAGCAGCACGGGACTAGCGGGAGGTTTGGATGAGCAGTTCTTC. The chain recombines TRBV11-2 with TRBJ2-1; 15 bases fit TRBD2. The CDR3 consists of 16 residues. The V and J ends lost 5 bases and 8 bases, in that order; junction bases with no gene match: 7. CDR1 and CDR2 (germline): SGHAT, FQNNGV.

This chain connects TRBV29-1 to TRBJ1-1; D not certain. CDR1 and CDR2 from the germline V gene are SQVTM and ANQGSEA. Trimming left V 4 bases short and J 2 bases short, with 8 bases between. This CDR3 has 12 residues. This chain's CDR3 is CSVADLNTEAFF. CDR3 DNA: TGCAGCGTTGCGGACCTCAACACTGAAGCTTTCTTT.

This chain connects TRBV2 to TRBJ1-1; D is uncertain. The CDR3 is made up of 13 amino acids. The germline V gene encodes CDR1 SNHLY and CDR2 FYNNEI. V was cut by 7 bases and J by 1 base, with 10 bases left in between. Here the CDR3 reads CASTGPGNTEAFF. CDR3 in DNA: TGTGCCAGCACCGGGCCGGGGAACACTGAAGCTTTCTTT.

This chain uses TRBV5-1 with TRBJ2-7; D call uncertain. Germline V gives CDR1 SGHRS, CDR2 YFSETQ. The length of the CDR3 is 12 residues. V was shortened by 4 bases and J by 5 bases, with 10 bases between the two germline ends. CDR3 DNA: TGCGCCAGCAGCCCCGGATTCAACGAGCAGTACTTC. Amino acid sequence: CASSPGFNEQYF. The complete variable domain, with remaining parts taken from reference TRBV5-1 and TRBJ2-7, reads KAGVTQTPRYLIKTRGQQVTLSCSPISGHRSVSWYQQTPGQGLQFLFEYFSETQRNKGNFPGRFSGRQFSNSRSEMNVSTLELGDSALYLCASSPGFNEQYFGPGTRLTVT.

The CDR3 here is CASSQDLRNQPQHF. In DNA form, the CDR3 reads TGTGCCAGCAGCCAAGATCTCAGGAATCAGCCCCAGCATTTT. The chain uses TRBV3-1 and TRBJ1-5; no definite D call. V was pared by 0 bases and J by 4 bases, with 7 bases between. The CDR3 contains 14 residues. Germline V gene sequence: CDR1 LGHDT, CDR2 YNNKEL (reference sequence).

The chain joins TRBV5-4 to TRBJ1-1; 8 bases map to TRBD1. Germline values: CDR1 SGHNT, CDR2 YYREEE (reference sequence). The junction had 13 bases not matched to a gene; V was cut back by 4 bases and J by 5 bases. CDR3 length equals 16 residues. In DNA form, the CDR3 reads TGTGCCAGCAGCGAACGACAGGGGACAAGGAAGACTGAAGCTTTCTTT. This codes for CASSERQGTRKTEAFF.

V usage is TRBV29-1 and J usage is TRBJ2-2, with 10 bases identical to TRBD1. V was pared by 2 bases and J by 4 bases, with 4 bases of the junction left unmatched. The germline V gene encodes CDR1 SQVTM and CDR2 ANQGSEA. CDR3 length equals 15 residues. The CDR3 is CSVERDRGPTGELFF. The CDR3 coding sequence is TGCAGCGTTGAAAGGGACAGGGGACCCACCGGGGAGCTGTTTTTT.

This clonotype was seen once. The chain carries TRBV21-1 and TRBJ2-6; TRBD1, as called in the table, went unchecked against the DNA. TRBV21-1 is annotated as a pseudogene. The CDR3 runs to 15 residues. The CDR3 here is CASSTDSGGANVLTF. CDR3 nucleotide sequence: TGTGCCAGCAGCACTGACAGTGGTGGGGCCAACGTCCTGACTTTC.

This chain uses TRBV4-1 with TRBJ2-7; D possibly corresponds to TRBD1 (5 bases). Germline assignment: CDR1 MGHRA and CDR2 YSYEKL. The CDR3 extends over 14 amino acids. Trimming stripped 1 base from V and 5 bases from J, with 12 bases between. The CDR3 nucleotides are TGCGCCAGCAGCCAAGCCCTCAGGGCCAACGAGCAGTACGTC. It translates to CASSQALRANEQYV.

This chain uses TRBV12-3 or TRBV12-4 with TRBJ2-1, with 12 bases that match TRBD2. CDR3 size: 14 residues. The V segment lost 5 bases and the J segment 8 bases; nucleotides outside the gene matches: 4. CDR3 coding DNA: TGTGCCAGCAGTGGACTAGCGGGAATGGATGAGCAGTTCTTC. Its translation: CASSGLAGMDEQFF.

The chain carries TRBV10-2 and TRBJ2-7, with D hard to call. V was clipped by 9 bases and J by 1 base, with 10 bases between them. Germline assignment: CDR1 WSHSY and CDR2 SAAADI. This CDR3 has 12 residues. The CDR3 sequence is CASASSSYEQYF. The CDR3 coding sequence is TGCGCCAGTGCTTCTTCGTCCTACGAGCAGTACTTC.

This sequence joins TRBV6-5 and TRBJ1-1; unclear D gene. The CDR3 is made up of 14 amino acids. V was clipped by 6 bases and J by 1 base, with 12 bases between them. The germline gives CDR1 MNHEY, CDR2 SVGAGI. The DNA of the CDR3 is TGTGCCAGCAGATCCCACTCAGAGAACACTGAAGCTTTCTTT. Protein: CASRSHSENTEAFF.

CDR3 sequence reads: CASRGPGGLSYEQYF. The CDR3 nucleotides are TGTGCCAGCAGGGGCCCTGGCGGGCTTTCCTACGAGCAGTACTTC. The chain couples TRBV7-2 to TRBJ2-7, with a weak D call TRBD2 (5 bases). Germline assignment: CDR1 SGHTA and CDR2 FQGNSA. V lost 6 bases and J 1 base, leaving 16 bases between the germline ends. CDR3 length equals 15 residues.

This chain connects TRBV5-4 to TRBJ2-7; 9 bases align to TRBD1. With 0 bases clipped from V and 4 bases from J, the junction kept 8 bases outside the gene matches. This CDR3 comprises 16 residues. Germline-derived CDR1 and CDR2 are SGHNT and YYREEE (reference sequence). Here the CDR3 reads CASSLGPGTGTYEQYF. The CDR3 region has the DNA TGTGCCAGCAGCTTGGGGCCCGGGACAGGGACGTACGAGCAGTACTTC.

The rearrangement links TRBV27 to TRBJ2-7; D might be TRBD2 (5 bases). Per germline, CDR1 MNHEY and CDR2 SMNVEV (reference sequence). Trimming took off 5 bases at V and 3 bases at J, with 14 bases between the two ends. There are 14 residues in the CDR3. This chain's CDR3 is CASSPRLTLYEQYF. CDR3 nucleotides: TGTGCCAGCAGTCCCCGACTAACACTCTACGAGCAGTACTTC.

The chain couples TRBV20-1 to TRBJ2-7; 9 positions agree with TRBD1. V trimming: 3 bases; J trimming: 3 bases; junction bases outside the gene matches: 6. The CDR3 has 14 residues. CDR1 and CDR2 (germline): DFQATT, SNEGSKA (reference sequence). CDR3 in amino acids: CSASLGQGFYEQYF. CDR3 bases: TGCAGTGCTAGCCTGGGACAGGGATTCTACGAGCAGTACTTC.

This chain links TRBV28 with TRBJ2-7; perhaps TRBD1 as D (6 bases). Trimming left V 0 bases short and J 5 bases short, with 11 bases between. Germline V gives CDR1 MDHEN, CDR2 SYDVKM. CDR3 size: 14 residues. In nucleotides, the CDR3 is TGTGCCAGCAGTTTATGGAGACAGGAAAACGAGCAGTACTTC. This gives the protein CASSLWRQENEQYF. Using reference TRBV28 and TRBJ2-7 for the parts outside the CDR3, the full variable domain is DVKVTQSSRYLVKRTGEKVFLECVQDMDHENMFWYRQDPGLGLRLIYFSYDVKMKEKGDIPEGYSVSREKKERFSLILESASTNQTSMYLCASSLWRQENEQYFGPGTRLTVT.

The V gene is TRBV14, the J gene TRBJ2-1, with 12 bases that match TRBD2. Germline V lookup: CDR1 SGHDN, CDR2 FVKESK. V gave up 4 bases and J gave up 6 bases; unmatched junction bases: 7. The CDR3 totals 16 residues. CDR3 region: CASSPSLAGGSNEQFF. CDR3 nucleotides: TGTGCCAGCAGCCCGTCCCTAGCGGGAGGGAGCAATGAGCAGTTCTTC.

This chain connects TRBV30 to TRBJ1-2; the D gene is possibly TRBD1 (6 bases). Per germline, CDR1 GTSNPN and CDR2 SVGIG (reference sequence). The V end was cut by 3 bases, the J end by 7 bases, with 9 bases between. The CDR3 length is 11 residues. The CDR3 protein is CAWRQGGGYTF. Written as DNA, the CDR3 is TGTGCCTGGAGACAGGGAGGTGGCTACACCTTC.